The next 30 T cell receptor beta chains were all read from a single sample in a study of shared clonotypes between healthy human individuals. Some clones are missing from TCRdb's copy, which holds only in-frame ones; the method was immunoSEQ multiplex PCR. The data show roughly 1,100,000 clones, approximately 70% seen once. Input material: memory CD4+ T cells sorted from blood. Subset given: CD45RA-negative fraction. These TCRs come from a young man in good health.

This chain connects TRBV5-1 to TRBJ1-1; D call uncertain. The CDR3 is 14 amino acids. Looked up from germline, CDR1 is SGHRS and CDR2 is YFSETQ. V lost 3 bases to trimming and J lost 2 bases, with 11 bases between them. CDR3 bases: TGCGCCAGCAGCTCGGGCAACAGTAACACTGAAGCTTTCTTT. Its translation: CASSSGNSNTEAFF. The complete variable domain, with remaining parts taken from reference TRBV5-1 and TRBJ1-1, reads KAGVTQTPRYLIKTRGQQVTLSCSPISGHRSVSWYQQTPGQGLQFLFEYFSETQRNKGNFPGRFSGRQFSNSRSEMNVSTLELGDSALYLCASSSGNSNTEAFFGQGTRLTVV.

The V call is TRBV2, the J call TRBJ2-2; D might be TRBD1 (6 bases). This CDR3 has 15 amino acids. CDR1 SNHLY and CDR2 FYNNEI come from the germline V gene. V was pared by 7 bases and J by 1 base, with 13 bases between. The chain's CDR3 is CASTTGWRNTGELFF. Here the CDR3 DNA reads TGTGCCAGCACTACAGGGTGGAGGAACACCGGGGAGCTGTTTTTT.

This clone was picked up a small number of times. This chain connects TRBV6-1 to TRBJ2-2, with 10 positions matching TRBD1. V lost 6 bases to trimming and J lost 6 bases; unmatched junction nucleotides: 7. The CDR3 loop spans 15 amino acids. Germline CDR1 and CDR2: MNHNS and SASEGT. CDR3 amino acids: CASRRQGASAGELFF. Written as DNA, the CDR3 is TGTGCCAGCAGGAGACAGGGGGCATCGGCCGGGGAGCTGTTTTTT.

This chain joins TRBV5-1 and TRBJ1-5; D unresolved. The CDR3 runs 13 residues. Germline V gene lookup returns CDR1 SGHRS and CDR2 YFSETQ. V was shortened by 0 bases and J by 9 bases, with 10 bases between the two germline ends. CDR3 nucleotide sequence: TGCGCCAGCAGCTTGGATATCGGCGGGCCCCAGCATTTT. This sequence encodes CASSLDIGGPQHF.

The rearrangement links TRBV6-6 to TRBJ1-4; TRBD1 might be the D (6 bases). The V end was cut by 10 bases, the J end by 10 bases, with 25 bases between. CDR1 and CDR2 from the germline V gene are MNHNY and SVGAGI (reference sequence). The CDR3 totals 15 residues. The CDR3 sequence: CATHNRDQGKGKLFF. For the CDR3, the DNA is TGTGCCACTCATAACAGGGACCAGGGGAAAGGAAAACTGTTTTTT.

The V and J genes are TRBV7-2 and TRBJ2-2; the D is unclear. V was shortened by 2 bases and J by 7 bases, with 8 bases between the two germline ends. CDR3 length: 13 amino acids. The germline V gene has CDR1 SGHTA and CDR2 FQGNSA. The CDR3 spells CASSLRQGGELFF. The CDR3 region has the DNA TGTGCCAGCAGCTTAAGACAAGGCGGGGAGCTGTTTTTT.

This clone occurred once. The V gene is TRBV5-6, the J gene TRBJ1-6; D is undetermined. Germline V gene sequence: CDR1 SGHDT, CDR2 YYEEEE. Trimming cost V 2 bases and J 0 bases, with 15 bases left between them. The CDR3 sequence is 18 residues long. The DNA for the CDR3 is TGTGCCAGCAGCTTAGGACCGCCACAGAGCTCCTATAATTCACCCCTCCACTTT. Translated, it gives CASSLGPPQSSYNSPLHF.

CDR3 region: CASSLGPLLWDIQYF. The CDR3 region has the DNA TGTGCCAGCAGCTTAGGACCCCTTCTCTGGGACATTCAGTACTTC. V is TRBV7-2 and J is TRBJ2-4; D unclear. Germline V gene data show CDR1 as SGHTA and CDR2 as FQGNSA. V shed 1 base and J shed 8 bases, with 15 bases lying between them. The CDR3 loop spans 15 amino acids.

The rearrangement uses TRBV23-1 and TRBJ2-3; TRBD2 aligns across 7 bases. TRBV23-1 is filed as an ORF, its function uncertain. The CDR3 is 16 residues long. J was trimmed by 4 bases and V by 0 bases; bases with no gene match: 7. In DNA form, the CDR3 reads TGCGCCAGCAGTCAATCGGGAGCGGGGAGAGCAGATACGCAGTATTTT. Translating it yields CASSQSGAGRADTQYF.

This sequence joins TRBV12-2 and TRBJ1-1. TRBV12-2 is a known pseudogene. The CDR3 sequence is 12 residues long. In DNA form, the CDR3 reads TGTGCAAGTCGCCCTCTGTACCCTGAAGCTTTCTTT. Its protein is CASRPLYPEAFF.

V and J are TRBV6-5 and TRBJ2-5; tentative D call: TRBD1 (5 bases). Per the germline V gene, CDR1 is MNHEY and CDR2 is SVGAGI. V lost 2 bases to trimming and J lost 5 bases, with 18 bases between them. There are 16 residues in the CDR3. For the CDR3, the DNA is TGTGCCAGCAGTTACGGCCTGGGAACAGGCGGCGAGACCCAGTACTTC. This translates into CASSYGLGTGGETQYF.

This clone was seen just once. CDR3 in amino acids: CASMNYPNTGELFF. CDR3 in DNA: TGTGCCAGTATGAACTATCCGAACACCGGGGAGCTGTTTTTT. The chain links TRBV19 to TRBJ2-2; D unresolved. V lost 7 bases to trimming and J lost 0 bases, with 9 bases between them. Germline V gene lookup returns CDR1 LNHDA and CDR2 SQIVND (reference sequence). This CDR3 region has 14 residues.

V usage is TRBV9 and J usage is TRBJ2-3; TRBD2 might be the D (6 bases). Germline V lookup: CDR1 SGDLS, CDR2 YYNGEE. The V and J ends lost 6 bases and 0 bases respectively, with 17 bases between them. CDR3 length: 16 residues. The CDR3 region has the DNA TGTGCCAGCACCGGGAGCGAGCGGTTTAGCACAGATACGCAGTATTTT. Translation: CASTGSERFSTDTQYF.

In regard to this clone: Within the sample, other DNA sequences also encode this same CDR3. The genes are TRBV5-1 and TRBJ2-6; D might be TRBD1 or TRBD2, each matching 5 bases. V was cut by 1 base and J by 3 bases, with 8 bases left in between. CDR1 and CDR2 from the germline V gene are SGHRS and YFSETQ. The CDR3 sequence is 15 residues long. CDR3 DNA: TGCGCCAGCAGCTTGCCAGGGAGTGGGGCCAACGTCCTGACTTTC. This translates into CASSLPGSGANVLTF.

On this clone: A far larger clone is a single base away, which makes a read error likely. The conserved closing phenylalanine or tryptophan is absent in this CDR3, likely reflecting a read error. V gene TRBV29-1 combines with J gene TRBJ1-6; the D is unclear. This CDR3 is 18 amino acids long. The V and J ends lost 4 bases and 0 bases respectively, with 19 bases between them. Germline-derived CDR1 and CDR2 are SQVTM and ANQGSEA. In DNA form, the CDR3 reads TGCAGCGTTGTAAAGGGTCCGAACTTTAGCTCCTATAATTCACCCCTCCACCTT. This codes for CSVVKGPNFSSYNSPLHL.

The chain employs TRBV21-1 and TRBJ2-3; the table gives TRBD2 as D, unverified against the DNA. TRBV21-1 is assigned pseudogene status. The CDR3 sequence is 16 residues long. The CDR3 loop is CASRRLAGPCTDTQYF. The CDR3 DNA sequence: TGTGCCAGCAGGAGGTTGGCGGGACCCTGCACAGATACGCAGTATTTT.

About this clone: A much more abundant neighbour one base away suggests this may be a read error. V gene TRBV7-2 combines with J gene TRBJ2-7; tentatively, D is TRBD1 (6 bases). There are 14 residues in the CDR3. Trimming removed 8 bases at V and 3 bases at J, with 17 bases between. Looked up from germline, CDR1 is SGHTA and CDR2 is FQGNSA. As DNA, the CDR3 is TGTGCCAGCGCCCGACCGGGACAAAACTACGAGCAGTACTTC. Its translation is CASARPGQNYEQYF.

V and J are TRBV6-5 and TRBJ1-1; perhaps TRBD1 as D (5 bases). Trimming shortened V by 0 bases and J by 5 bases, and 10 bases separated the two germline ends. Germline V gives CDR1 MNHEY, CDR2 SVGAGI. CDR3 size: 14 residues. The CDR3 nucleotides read TGTGCCAGCAGTTACTCGCAGGGTAAGACTGAAGCTTTCTTT. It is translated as CASSYSQGKTEAFF.

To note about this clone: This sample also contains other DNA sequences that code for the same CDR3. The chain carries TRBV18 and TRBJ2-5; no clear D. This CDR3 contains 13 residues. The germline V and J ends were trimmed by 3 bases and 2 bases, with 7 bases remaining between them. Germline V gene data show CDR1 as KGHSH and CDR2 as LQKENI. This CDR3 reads CASSPGRQETQYF. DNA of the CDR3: TGTGCCAGCTCACCCGGAAGACAAGAGACCCAGTACTTC.

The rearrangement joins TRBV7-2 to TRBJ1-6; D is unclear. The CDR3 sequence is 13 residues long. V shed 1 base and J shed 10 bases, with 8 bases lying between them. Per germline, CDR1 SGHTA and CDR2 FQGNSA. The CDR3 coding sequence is TGTGCCAGCAGCTTAGATCTAGGCTCACCCCTCCACTTT. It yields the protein CASSLDLGSPLHF.

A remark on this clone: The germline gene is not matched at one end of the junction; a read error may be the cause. CDR3 sequence: CASSLYAPLQEAQYF. CDR3 nucleotide sequence: TGTGCCAGCAGTCTTTATGCACCGCTCCAAGAGGCCCAGTACTTC. The rearrangement uses TRBV6-6 and TRBJ2-5; D call uncertain. From germline, CDR1 is MNHNY and CDR2 SVGAGI (reference sequence). The CDR3 spans 15 residues.

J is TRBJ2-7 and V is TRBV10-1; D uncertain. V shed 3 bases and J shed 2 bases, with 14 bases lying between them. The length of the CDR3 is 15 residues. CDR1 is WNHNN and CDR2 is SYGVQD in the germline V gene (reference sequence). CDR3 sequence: CASSEDIGRPYEQYF. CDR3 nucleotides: TGCGCCAGCAGTGAAGATATTGGCAGACCCTACGAGCAGTACTTC.

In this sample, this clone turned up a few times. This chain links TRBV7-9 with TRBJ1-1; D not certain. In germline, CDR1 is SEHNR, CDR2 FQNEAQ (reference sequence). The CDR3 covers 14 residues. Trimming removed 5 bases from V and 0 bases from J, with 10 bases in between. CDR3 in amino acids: CASSRSSLNTEAFF. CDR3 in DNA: TGTGCCAGCAGCCGGAGCTCTTTGAACACTGAAGCTTTCTTT.

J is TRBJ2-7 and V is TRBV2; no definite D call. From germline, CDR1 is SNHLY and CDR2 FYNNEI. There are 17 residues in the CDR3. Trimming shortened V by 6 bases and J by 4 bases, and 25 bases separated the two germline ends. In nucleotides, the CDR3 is TGTGCCAGCAGCCCAACTACCCCCGAGCGAGGTCGATACGAGCAGTACTTC. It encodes CASSPTTPERGRYEQYF.

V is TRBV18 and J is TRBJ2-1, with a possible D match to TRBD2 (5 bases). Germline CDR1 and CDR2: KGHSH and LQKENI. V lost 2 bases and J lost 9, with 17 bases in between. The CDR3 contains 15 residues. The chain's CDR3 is CASSPIARAWTEQFF. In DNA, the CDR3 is TGTGCCAGCTCACCAATAGCGAGGGCATGGACTGAGCAGTTCTTC.

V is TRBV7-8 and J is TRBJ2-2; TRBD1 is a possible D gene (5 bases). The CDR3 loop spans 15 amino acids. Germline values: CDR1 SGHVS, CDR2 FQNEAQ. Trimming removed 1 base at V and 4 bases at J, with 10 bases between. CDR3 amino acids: CASSLVEQVTGELFF. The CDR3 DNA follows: TGTGCCAGCAGCTTAGTAGAACAGGTCACCGGGGAGCTGTTTTTT.

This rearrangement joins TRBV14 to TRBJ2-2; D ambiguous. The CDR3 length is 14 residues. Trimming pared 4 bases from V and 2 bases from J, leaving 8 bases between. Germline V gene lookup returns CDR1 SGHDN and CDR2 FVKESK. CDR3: CASSPSLNTGELFF. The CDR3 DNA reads TGTGCCAGCAGCCCGTCCTTAAACACCGGGGAGCTGTTTTTT.

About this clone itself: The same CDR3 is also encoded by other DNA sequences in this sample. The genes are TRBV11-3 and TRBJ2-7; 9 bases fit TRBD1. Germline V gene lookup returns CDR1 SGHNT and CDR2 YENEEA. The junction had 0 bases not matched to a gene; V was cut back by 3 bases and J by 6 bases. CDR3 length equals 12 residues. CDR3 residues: CASSLDRGEQYF. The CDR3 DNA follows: TGTGCCAGCAGCTTGGACAGGGGCGAGCAGTACTTC.

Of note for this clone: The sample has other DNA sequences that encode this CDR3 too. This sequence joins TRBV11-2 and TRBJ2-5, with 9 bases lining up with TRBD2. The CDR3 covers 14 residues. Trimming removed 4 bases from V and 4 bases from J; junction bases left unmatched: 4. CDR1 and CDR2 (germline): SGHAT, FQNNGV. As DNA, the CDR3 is TGTGCCAGCAGCTCTCAGACTAGCGGAGAGACCCAGTACTTC. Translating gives CASSSQTSGETQYF.

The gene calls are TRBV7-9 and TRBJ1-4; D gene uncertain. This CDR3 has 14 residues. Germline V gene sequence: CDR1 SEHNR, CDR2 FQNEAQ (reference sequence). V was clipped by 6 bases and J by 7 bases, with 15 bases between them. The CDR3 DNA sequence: TGTGCCAGCAGTCACTCGTTACAACGTGAAAAACTGTTTTTT. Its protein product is CASSHSLQREKLFF. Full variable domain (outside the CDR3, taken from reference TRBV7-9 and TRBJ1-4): DTGVSQNPRHKITKRGQNVTFRCDPISEHNRLYWYRQTLGQGPEFLTYFQNEAQLEKSRLLSDRFSAERPKGSFSTLEIQRTEQGDSAMYLCASSHSLQREKLFFGSGTQLSVL.